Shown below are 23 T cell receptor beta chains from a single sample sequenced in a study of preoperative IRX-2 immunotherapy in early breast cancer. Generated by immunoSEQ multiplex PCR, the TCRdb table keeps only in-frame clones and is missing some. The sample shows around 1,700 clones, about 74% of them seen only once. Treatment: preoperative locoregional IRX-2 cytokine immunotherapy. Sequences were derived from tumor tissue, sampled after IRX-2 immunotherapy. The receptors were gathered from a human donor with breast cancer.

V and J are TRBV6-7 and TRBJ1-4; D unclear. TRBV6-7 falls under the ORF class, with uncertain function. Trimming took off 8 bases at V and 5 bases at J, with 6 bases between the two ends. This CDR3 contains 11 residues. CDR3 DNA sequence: TGTGCCAGCCACCACAATGAAAAACTGTTTTTT. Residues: CASHHNEKLFF.

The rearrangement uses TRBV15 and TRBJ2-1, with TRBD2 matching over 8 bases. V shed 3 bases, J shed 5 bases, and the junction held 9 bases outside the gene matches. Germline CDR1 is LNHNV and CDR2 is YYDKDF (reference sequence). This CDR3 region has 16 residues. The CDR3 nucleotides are TGTGCCACCAGCAGGCGGGCGGGGGGCGTCAACAATGAGCAGTTCTTC. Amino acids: CATSRRAGGVNNEQFF.

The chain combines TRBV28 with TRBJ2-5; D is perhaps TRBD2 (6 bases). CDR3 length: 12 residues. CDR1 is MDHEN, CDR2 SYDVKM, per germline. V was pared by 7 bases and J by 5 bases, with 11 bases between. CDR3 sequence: CASNLGRETQYF. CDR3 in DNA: TGTGCCAGCAATCTAGGGAGGGAGACCCAGTACTTC.

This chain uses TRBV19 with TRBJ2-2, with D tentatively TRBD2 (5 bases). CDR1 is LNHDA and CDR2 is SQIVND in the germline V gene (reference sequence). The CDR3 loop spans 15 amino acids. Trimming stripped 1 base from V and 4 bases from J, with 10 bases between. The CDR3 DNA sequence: TGTGCCAGTAGTATAGGGGTAGCGAGCACCGGGGAGCTGTTTTTT. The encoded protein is CASSIGVASTGELFF.

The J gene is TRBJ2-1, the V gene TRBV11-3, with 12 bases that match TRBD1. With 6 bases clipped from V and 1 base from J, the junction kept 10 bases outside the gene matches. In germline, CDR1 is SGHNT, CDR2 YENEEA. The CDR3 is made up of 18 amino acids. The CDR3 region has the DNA TGTGCCAGCAGTTTTCCGGGACAGGGGGCTTTGTCCTACAATGAGCAGTTCTTC. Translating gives CASSFPGQGALSYNEQFF.

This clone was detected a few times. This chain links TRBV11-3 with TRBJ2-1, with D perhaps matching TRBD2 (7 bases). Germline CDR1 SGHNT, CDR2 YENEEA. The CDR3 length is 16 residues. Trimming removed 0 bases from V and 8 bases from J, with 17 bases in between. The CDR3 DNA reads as TGTGCCAGCAGCTTAGAGTTGGGGGGGCCCAGGGATGAGCAGTTCTTC. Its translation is CASSLELGGPRDEQFF.

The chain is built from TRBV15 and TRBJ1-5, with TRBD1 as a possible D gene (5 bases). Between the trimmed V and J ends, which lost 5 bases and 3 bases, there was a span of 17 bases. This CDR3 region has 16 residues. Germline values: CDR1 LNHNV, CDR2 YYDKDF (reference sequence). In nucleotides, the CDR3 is TGTGCCACCAGCGGGCAATCCAGGGTGTTCAATCAGCCCCAGCATTTT. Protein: CATSGQSRVFNQPQHF.

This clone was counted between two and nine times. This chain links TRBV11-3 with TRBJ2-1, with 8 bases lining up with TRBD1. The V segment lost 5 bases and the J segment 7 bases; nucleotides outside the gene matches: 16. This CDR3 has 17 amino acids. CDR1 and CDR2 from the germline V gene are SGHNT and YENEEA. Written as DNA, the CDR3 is TGTGCCAGCAGCCAGGGCCTCCGGCAGGGGGCTGGGAATGAGCAGTTCTTC. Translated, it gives CASSQGLRQGAGNEQFF.

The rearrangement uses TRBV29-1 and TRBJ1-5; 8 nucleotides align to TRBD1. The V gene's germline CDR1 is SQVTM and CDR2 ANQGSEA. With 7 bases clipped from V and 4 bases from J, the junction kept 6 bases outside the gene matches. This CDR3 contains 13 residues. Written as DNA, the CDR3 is TGCAGCGCTAGGACAGGGACAAATCAGCCCCAGCATTTT. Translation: CSARTGTNQPQHF.

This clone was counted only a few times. This CDR3 is CSVEREAGGETQYF. The CDR3 DNA follows: TGCAGCGTTGAACGGGAGGCAGGGGGGGAGACCCAGTACTTC. The gene calls are TRBV29-1 and TRBJ2-5, with D possibly called TRBD1 or TRBD2 (7 bases each). V shed 2 bases and J shed 5 bases, with 15 bases lying between them. CDR3 size: 14 residues. CDR1 is SQVTM and CDR2 is ANQGSEA in the germline V gene.

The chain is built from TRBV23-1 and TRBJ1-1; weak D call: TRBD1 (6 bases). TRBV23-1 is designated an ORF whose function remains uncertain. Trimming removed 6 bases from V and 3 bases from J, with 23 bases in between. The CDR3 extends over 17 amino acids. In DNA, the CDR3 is TGCGCCAGCAGCTTGGGAGGACAGCTCGGCTGGGACACTGAAGCTTTCTTT. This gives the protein CASSLGGQLGWDTEAFF.

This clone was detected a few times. The DNA for the CDR3 is TGCGCCAGCAGCCCCCCCGGAGGACTAGAGTTAGATACGCAGTATTTT. It encodes CASSPPGGLELDTQYF. The chain has TRBV1 and TRBJ2-3; TRBD2, the D gene given by the table, was not confirmed from the DNA. TRBV1 is given as a pseudogene. The length of the CDR3 is 16 residues.

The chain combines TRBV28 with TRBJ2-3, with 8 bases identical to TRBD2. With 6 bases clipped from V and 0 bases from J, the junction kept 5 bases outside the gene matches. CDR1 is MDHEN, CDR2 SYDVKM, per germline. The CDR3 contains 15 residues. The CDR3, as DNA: TGTGCCAGCAGACCGGGGGGGCAGAGCACAGATACGCAGTATTTT. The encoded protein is CASRPGGQSTDTQYF.

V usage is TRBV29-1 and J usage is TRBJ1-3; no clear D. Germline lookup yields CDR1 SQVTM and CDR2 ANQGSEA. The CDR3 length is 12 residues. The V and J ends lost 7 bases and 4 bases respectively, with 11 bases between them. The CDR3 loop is CSATPSGNTIYF. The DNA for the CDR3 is TGCAGCGCAACACCCTCCGGAAACACCATATATTTT.

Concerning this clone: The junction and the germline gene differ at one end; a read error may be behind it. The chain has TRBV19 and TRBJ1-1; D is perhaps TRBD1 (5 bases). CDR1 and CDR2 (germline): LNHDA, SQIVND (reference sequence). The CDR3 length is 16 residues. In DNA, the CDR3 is TGTGCCAGTAGTATTGGTTCCACGACAGTGAAAACTGAAGCTTTCTTT. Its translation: CASSIGSTTVKTEAFF.

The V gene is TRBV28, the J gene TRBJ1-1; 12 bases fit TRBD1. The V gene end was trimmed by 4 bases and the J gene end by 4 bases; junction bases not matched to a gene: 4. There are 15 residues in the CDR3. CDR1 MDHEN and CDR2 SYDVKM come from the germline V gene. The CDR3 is CASSSGQGAVTEAFF. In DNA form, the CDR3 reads TGTGCCAGCAGTTCGGGACAGGGGGCGGTCACTGAAGCTTTCTTT.

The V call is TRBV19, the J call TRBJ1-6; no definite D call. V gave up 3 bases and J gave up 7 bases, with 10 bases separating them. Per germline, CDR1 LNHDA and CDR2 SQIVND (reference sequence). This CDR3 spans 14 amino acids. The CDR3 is CASSIPGRNSPLHF. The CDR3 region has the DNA TGTGCCAGTAGTATCCCCGGACGGAATTCACCCCTCCACTTT.

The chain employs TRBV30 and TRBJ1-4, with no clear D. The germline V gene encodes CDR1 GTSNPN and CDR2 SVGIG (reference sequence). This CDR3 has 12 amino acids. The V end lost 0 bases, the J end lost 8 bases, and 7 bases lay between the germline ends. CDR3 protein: CAWSVLREKLFF. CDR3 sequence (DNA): TGTGCCTGGAGTGTCTTGCGGGAAAAACTGTTTTTT. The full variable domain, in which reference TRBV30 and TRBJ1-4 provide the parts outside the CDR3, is SQTIHQWPATLVQPVGSPLSLECTVEGTSNPNLYWYRQAAGRGLQLLFYSVGIGQISSEVPQNLSASRPQDRQFILSSKKLLLSDSGFYLCAWSVLREKLFFGSGTQLSVL.

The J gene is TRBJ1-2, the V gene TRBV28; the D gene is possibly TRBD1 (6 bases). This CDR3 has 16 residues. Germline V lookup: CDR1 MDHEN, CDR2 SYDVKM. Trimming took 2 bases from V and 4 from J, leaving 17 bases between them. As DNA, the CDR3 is TGTGCCAGCAGTTTACTTTCGGGGGCCGACACCTATGGCTACACCTTC. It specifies CASSLLSGADTYGYTF.

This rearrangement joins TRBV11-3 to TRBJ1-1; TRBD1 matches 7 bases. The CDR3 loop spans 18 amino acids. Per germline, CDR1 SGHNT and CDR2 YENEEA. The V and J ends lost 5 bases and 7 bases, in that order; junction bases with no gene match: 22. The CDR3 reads CASSNPATGAAWRGEAFF. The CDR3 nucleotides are TGTGCCAGCAGCAATCCGGCTACAGGGGCCGCATGGAGGGGTGAAGCTTTCTTT.

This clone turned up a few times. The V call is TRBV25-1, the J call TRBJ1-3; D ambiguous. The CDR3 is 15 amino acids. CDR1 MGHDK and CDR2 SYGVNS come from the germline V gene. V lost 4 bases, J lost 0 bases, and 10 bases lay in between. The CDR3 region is CASSVGTYSGNTIYF. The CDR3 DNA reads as TGTGCCAGCAGTGTGGGCACTTACTCTGGAAACACCATATATTTT.

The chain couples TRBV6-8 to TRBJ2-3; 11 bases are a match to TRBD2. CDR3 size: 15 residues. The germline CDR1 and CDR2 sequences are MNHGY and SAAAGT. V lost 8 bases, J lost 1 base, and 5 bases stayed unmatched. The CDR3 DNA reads TGTGCCAGCTCCACTAGCGGGGGTCGCACAGATACGCAGTATTTT. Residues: CASSTSGGRTDTQYF.

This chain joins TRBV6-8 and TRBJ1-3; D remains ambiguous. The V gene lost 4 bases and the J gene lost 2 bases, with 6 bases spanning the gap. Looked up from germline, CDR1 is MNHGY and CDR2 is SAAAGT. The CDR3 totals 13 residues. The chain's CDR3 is CASSSGTGNTIYF. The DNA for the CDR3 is TGTGCCAGCAGTTCAGGAACTGGAAACACCATATATTTT.